This T cell receptor beta chain was recovered during a study of T-cell reconstitution after alpha-beta-depleted transplantation in children. A library of TCRbeta sequences, prepared with unique molecular identifiers, was generated. Each CDR3 protein is one row after TCRdb ran MiXCR on the PCR reads. The repertoire holds about 200,000 distinct CDR3 sequences, with roughly 15% as singletons. The CDR3 loop spans 15 amino acids. With 4 bases removed from V and 1 base from J, the gap between germline ends came to 12 bases. Germline CDR1 SGDLS, CDR2 YYNGEE. This clonotype showed up many times. V usage is TRBV9 and J usage is TRBJ1-3; D is undetermined. Sequenced here: PBMCs from the stem cell graft donor, sampled from the stem cell graft. The receptor comes from a human donor who donated a stem cell graft to a child with acute lymphoblastic leukemia. CDR3 DNA: TGTGCCAGCAGCCCCCCCTGGGGATCTGGAAACACCATATATTTT. It codes for CASSPPWGSGNTIYF. Combining the CDR3 with reference TRBV9 and TRBJ1-3 gives the whole variable domain DSGVTQTPKHLITATGQRVTLRCSPRSGDLSVYWYQQSLDQGLQFLIQYYNGEERAKGNILERFSAQQFPDLHSELNLSSLELGDSALYFCASSPPWGSGNTIYFGEGSWLTVV.